This T cell receptor beta chain came from a study of blood T cell repertoires in COVID-19. Looking at the study overall: COVID-19 samples from acute and convalescent phases originated in the United States, Italy and Spain. PBMCs, B-cell-depleted T cells, or T cells were the source of the cDNA or gDNA that made up the material.

Germline CDR1 is SGHDN and CDR2 is FVKESK. The CDR3 contains 13 residues. The germline V and J ends were trimmed by 0 bases and 8 bases, with 10 bases remaining between them. Here immunoSEQ multiplex PCR was the method, and the copy in TCRdb shows in-frame clones only, minus some. The table records about 180,000 clones, around 86% of them present only once. The chain couples TRBV14 to TRBJ1-2; D is undetermined. This sequence originates from a woman in her 30s with active or convalescent COVID-19. Input material: peripheral blood. CDR3 sequence (DNA): TGTGCCAGCAGCCAAGAGGTGAGGGTAGGCTACACCTTC. Its translation is CASSQEVRVGYTF.